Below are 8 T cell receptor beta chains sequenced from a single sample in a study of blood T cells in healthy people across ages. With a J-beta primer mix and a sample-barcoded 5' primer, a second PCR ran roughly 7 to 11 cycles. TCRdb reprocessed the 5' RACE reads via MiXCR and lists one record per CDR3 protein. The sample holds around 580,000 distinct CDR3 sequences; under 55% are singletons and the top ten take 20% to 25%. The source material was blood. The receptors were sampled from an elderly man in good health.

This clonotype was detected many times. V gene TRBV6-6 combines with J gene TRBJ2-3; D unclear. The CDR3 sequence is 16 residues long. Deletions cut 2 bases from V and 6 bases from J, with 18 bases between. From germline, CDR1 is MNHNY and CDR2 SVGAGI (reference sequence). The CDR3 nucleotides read TGTGCCAGCAGTTACCGCGCTGCCCGTCATTTGGATACGCAGTATTTT. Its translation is CASSYRAARHLDTQYF.

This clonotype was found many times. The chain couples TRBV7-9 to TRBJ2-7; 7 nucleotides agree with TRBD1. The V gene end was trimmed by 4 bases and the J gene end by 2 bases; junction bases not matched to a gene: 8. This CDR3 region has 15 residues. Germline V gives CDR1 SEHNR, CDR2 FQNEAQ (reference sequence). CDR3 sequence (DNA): TGTGCCAGCAGCTCTACCGGGACAGTGGCCTACGAGCAGTACTTC. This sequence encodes CASSSTGTVAYEQYF. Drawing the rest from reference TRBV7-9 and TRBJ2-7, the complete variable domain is DTGVSQNPRHKITKRGQNVTFRCDPISEHNRLYWYRQTLGQGPEFLTYFQNEAQLEKSRLLSDRFSAERPKGSFSTLEIQRTEQGDSAMYLCASSSTGTVAYEQYFGPGTRLTVT.

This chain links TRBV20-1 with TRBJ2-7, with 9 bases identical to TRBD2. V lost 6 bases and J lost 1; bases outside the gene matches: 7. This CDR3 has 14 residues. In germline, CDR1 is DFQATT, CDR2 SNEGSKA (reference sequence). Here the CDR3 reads CSALLAGLSYEQYF. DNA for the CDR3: TGCAGTGCCCTGCTAGCGGGGCTATCCTACGAGCAGTACTTC.

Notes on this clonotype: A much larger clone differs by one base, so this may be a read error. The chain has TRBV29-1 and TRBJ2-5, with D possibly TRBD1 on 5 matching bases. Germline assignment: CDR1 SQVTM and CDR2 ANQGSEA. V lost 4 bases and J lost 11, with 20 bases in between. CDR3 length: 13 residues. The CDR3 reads CSVAGRTSVSQYF. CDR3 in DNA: TGCAGCGTTGCGGGCAGGACATCGGTCTCGCAGTACTTC.

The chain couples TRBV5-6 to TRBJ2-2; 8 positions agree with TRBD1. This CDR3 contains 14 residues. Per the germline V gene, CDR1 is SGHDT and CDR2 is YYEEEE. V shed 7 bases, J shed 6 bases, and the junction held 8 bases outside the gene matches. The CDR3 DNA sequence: TGTGCCAGCCGGACAGGGAGGATAGCCGGGGAGCTGTTTTTT. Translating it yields CASRTGRIAGELFF.

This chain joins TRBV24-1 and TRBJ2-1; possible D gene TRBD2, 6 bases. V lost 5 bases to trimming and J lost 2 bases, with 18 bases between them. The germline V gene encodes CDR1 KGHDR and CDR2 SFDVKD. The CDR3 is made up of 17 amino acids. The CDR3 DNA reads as TGTGCCACCAGTGGGCTTAGCGGAGAAGGGGCCTACAATGAGCAGTTCTTC. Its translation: CATSGLSGEGAYNEQFF.

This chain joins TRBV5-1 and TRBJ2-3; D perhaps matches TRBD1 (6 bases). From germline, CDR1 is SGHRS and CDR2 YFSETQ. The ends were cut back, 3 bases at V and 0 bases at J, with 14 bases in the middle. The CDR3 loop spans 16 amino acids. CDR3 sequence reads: CASSSAGTTSTDTQYF. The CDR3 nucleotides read TGCGCCAGCAGCTCCGCCGGGACAACTAGCACAGATACGCAGTATTTT.

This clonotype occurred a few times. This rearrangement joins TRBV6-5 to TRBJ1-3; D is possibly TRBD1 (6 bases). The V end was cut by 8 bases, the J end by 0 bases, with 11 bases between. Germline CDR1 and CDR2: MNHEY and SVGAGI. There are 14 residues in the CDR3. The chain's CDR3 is CASGDTGSGNTIYF. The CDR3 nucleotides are TGTGCCAGCGGGGACACAGGCTCTGGAAACACCATATATTTT.